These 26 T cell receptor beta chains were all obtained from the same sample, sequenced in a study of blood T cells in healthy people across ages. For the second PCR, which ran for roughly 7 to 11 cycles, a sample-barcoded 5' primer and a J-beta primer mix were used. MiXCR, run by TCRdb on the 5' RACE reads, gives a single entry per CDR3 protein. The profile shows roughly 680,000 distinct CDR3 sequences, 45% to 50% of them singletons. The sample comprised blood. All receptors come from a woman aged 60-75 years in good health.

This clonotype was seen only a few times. CDR3 sequence: CASSQGGGGASKNIQYF. CDR3 nucleotides: TGCGCCAGCAGCCAAGGAGGCGGAGGGGCGTCCAAAAACATTCAGTACTTC. This chain uses TRBV4-3 with TRBJ2-4, with a possible D match to TRBD2 (6 bases). The germline V gene encodes CDR1 LGHNA and CDR2 YSLEER. V gave up 1 base and J gave up 2 bases, with 15 bases separating them. CDR3 length: 17 residues.

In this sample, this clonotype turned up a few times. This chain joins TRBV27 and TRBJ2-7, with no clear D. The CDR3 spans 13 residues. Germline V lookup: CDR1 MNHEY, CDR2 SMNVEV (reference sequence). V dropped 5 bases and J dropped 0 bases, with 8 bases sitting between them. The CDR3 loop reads CASSVQSSYEQYF. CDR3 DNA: TGTGCCAGCAGTGTACAGAGCTCCTACGAGCAGTACTTC.

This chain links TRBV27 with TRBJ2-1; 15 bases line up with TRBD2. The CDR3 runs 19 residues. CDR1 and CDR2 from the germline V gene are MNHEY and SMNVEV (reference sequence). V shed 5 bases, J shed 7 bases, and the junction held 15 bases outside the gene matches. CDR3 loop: CASSAPGLAGGGRLNEQFF. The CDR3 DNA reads TGTGCCAGCAGTGCGCCGGGACTAGCGGGAGGTGGTAGATTGAATGAGCAGTTCTTC.

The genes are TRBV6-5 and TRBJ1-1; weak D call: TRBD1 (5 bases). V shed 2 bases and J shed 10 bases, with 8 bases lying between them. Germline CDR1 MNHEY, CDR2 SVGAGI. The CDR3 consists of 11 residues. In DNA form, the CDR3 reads TGTGCCAGCAGTTACGCAGGGCGAGCTTTCTTT. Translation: CASSYAGRAFF.

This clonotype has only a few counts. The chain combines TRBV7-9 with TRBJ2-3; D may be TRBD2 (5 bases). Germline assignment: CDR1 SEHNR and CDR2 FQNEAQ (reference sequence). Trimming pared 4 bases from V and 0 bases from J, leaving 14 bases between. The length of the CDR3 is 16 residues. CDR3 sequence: CASSSAGGPSTDTQYF. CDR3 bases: TGTGCCAGCAGCTCCGCGGGCGGGCCCAGCACAGATACGCAGTATTTT. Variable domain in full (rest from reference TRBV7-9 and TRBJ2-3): DTGVSQNPRHKITKRGQNVTFRCDPISEHNRLYWYRQTLGQGPEFLTYFQNEAQLEKSRLLSDRFSAERPKGSFSTLEIQRTEQGDSAMYLCASSSAGGPSTDTQYFGPGTRLTVL.

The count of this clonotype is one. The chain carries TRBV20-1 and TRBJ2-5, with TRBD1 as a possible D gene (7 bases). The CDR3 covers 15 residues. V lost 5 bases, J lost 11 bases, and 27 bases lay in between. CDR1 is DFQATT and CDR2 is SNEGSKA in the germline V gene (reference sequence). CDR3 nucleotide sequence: TGCAGTGCTTCAGGGGGTCCCACGGGGGTAGATGAGCAGTACTTC. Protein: CSASGGPTGVDEQYF.

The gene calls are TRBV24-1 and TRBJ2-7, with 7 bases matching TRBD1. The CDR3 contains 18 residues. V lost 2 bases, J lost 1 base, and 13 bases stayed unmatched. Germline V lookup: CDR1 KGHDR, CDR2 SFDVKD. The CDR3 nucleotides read TGTGCCACCAGTGATTCTGGCGGCCACGGGACAGAGTCCTACGAGCAGTACTTC. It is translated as CATSDSGGHGTESYEQYF.

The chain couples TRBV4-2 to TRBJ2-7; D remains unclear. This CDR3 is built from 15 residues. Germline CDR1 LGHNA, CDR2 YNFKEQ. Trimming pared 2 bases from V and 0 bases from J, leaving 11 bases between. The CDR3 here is CASSQSRQSSYEQYF. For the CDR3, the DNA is TGTGCCAGCAGCCAATCCAGGCAGAGCTCCTACGAGCAGTACTTC.

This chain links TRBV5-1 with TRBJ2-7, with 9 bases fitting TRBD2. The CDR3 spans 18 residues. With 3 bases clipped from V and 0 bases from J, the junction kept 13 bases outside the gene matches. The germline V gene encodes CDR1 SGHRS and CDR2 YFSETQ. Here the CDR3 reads CASSSTAGGDISSYEQYF. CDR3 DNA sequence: TGCGCCAGCAGCTCGACGGCGGGAGGGGACATTTCCTCCTACGAGCAGTACTTC.

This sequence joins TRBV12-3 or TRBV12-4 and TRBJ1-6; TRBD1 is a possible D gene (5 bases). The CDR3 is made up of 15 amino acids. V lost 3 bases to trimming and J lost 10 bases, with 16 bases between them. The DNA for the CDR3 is TGTGCCAGCAGTTTCAACCAGGGTAATGGGTCACCCCTCCACTTT. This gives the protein CASSFNQGNGSPLHF.

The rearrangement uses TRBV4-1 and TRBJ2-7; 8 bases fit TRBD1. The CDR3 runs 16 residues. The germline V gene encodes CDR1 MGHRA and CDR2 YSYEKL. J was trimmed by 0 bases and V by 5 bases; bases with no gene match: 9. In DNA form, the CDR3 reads TGCGCCAGCAGCTTGGGACAGGCCTTCTCCTCCTACGAGCAGTACTTC. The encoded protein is CASSLGQAFSSYEQYF.

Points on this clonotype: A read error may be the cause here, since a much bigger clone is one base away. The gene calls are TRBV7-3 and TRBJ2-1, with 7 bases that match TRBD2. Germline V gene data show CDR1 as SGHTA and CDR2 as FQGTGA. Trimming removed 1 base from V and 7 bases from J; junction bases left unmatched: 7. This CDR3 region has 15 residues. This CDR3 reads CASSLRGGRGNEQFF. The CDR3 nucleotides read TGTGCCAGCAGCTTAAGGGGGGGACGGGGAAATGAGCAGTTCTTC.

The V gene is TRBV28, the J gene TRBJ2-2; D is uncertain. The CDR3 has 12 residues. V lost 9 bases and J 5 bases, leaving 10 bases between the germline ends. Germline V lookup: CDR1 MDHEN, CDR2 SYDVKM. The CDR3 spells CASQILTGELFF. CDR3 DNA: TGTGCCAGTCAAATCTTGACCGGGGAGCTGTTTTTT.

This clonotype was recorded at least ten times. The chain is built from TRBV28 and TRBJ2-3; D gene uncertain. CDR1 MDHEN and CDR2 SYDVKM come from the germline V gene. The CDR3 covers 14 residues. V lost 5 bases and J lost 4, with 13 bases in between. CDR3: CASSPRTVSDTQYF. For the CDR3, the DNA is TGTGCCAGCAGTCCAAGGACCGTTTCAGATACGCAGTATTTT.

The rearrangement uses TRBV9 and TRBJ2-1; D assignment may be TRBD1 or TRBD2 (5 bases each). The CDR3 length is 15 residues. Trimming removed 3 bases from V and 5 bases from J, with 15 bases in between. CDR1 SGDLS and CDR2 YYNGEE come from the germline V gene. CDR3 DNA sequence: TGTGCCAGCAGCGCGAGATCCGGGGCCCACAATGAGCAGTTCTTC. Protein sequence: CASSARSGAHNEQFF.

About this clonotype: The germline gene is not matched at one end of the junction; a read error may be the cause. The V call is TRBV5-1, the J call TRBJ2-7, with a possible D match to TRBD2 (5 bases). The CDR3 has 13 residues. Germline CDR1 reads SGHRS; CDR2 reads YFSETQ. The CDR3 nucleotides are TGTGCCAGCAGCTTGGACTTCTCCGACGAGCAGTACTTC. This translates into CASSLDFSDEQYF.

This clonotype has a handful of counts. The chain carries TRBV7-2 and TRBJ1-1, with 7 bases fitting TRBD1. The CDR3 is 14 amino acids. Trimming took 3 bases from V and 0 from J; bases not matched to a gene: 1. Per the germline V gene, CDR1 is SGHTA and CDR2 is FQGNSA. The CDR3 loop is CASSFGTVNTEAFF. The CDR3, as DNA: TGTGCCAGCAGCTTTGGGACAGTGAACACTGAAGCTTTCTTT. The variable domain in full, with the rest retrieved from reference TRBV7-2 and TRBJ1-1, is GAGVSQSPSNKVTEKGKDVELRCDPISGHTALYWYRQSLGQGLEFLIYFQGNSAPDKSGLPSDRFSAERTGGSVSTLTIQRTQQEDSAVYLCASSFGTVNTEAFFGQGTRLTVV.

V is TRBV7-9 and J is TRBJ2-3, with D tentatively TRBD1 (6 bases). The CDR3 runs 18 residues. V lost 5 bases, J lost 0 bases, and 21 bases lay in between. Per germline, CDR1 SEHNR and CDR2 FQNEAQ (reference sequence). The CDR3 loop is CASSATITRDTSTDTQYF. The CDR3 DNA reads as TGTGCCAGCAGCGCCACTATCACCCGGGACACCAGCACAGATACGCAGTATTTT.

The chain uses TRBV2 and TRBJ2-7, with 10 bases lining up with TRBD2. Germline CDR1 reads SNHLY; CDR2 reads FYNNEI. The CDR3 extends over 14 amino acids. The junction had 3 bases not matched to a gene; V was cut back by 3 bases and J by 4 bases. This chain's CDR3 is CASSDQREGYEQYF. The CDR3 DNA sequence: TGTGCCAGCAGTGATCAGCGGGAGGGGTACGAGCAGTACTTC. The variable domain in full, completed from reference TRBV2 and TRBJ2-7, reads EPEVTQTPSHQVTQMGQEVILRCVPISNHLYFYWYRQILGQKVEFLVSFYNNEISEKSEIFDDQFSVERPDGSNFTLKIRSTKLEDSAMYFCASSDQREGYEQYFGPGTRLTVT.

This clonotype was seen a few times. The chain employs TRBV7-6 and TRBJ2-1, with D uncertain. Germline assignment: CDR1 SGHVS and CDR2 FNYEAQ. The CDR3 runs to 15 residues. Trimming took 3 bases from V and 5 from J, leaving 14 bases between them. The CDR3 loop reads CASSFRVQSDNEQFF. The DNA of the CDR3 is TGTGCCAGCAGCTTTCGGGTCCAGTCTGACAATGAGCAGTTCTTC.

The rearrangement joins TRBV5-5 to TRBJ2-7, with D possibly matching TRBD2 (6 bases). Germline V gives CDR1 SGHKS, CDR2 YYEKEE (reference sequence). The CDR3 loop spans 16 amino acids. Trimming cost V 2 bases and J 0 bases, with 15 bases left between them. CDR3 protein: CASSFGITEGSYEQYF. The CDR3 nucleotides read TGTGCCAGCAGCTTCGGCATAACGGAGGGCTCCTACGAGCAGTACTTC.

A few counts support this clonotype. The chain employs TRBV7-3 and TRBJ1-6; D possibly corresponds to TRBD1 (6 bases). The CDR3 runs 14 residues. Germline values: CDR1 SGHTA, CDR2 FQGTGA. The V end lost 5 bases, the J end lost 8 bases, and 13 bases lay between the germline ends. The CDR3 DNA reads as TGTGCCAGCAGCGAACAGGGTGGGGATTCACCCCTCCACTTT. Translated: CASSEQGGDSPLHF.

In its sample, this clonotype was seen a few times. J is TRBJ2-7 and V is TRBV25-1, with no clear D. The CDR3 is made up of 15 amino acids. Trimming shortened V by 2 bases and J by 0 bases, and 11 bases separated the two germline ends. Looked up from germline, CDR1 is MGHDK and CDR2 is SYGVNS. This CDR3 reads CASSEEESFSYEQYF. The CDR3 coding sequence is TGTGCCAGCAGTGAAGAGGAAAGCTTCTCCTACGAGCAGTACTTC.

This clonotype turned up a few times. This CDR3 is CAWSATWGYGYTF. The CDR3 coding sequence is TGTGCCTGGAGCGCAACGTGGGGCTATGGCTACACCTTC. The rearrangement joins TRBV30 to TRBJ1-2; no reliable D call. Germline loops: CDR1 GTSNPN, CDR2 SVGIG (reference sequence). With 3 bases removed from V and 4 bases from J, the gap between germline ends came to 12 bases. This CDR3 spans 13 amino acids.

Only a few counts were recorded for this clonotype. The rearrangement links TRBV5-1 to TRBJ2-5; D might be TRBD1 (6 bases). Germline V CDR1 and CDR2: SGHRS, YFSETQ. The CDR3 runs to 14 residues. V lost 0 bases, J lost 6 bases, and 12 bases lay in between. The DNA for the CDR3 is TGCGCCAGCAGCTTGGTGGCAGGGGATAAGACCCAGTACTTC. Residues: CASSLVAGDKTQYF.

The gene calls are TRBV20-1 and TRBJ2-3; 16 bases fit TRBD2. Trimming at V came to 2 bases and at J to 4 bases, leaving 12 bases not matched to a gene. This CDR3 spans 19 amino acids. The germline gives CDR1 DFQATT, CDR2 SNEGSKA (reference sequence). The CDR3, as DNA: TGCAGTGCTAGATCCCCCCCCGGGACTAGCGGGAGGGTTCCAGATACGCAGTATTTT. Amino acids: CSARSPPGTSGRVPDTQYF.